This paragraph covers one T cell receptor (beta chain) sequence. Seattle's enrolled individuals joined amid active infection and were then monitored longitudinally. Per the authors' pipeline: Reference gene primer amplification gave estimated nucleated cell counts. TCRdb's table, derived via immunoSEQ multiplex PCR, lists solely in-frame clones and lacks some. V, J and clone size derive from that table, while D and trimming were established from the DNA sequence. The sample holds about 62,000 clones, 75% to 90% seen once. The sample is drawn from a study of blood T cell repertoires in COVID-19. Across the study: Sites in the United States, Italy and Spain provided acute and convalescent COVID-19 samples.

CDR3 length equals 14 residues. V gave up 7 bases and J gave up 0 bases, with 10 bases separating them. CDR1 is MNHEY and CDR2 is SVGAGI in the germline V gene. The specimen sequenced was peripheral blood. The chain employs TRBV6-5 and TRBJ1-5; TRBD1 might be the D (5 bases). This clonotype was sampled from a woman in her fifties or sixties with COVID-19, enrolled during active disease. CDR3 protein: CASTQAISNQPQHF. The CDR3 DNA reads TGTGCCAGCACACAGGCCATTAGCAATCAGCCCCAGCATTTT.